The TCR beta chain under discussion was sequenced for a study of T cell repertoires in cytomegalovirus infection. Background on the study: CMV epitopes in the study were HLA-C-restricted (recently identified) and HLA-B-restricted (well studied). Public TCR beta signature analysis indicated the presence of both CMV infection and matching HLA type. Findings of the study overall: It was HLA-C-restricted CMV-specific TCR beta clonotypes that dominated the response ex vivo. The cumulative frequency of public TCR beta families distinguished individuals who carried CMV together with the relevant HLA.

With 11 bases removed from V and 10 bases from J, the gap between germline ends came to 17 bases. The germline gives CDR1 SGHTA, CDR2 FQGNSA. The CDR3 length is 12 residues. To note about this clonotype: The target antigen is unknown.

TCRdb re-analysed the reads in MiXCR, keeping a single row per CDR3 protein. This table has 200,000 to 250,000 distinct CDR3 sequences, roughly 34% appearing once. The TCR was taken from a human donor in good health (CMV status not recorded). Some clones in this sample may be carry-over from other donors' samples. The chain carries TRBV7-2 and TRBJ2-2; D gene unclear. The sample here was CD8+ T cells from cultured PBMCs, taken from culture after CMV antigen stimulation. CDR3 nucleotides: TGTGCCCTTGGTGCGGATCCCGAGGAGCTGTTTTTT. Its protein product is CALGADPEELFF.